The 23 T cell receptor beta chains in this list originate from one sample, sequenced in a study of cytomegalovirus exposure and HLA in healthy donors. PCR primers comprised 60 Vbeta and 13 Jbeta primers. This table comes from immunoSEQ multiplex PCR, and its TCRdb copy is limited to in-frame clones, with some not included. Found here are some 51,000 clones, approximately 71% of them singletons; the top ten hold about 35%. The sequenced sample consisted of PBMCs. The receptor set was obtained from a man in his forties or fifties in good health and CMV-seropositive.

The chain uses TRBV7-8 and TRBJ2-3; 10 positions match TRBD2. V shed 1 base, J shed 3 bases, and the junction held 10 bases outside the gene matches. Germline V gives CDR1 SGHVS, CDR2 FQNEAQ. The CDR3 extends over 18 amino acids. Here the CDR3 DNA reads TGTGCCAGCAGCTTAGGAAGAATTAGCGGGGGGATTACAGATACGCAGTATTTT. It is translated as CASSLGRISGGITDTQYF. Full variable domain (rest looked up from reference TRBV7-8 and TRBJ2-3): GAGVSQSPRYKVAKRGQDVALRCDPISGHVSLFWYQQALGQGPEFLTYFQNEAQLDKSGLPSDRFFAERPEGSVSTLKIQRTQQEDSAVYLCASSLGRISGGITDTQYFGPGTRLTVL.

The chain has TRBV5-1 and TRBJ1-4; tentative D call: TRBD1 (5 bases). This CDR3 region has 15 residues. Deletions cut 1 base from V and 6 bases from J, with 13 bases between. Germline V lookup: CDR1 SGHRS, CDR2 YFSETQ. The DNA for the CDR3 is TGCGCCAGCAGCTTGCACTCAGGGCAGGATGAAAAACTGTTTTTT. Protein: CASSLHSGQDEKLFF.

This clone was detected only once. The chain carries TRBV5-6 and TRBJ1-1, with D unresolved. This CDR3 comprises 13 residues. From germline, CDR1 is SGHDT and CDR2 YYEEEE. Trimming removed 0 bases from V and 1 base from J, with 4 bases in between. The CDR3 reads CASSLVANTEAFF. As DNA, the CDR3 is TGTGCCAGCAGCTTGGTGGCGAACACTGAAGCTTTCTTT.

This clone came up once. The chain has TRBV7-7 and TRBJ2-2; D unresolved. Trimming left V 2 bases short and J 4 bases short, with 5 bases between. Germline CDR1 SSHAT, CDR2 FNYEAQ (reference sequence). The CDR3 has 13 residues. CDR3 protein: CASSLMRTGELFF. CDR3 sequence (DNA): TGTGCCAGCAGCTTAATGCGCACCGGGGAGCTGTTTTTT.

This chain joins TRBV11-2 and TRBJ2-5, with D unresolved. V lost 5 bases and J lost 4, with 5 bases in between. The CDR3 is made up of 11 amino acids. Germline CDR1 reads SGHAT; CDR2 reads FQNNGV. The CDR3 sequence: CASSQLETQYF. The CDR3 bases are TGTGCCAGCAGCCAACTAGAGACCCAGTACTTC.

The CDR3 DNA follows: TGTGCCTCCCGCCCGGTCGTGGGCTTGGTGGAGACCCAGTACTTC. This gives the protein CASRPVVGLVETQYF. This chain connects TRBV7-8 to TRBJ2-5; the D is unclear. V gave up 11 bases and J gave up 5 bases, with 24 bases separating them. Per the germline V gene, CDR1 is SGHVS and CDR2 is FQNEAQ. CDR3 length equals 15 residues.

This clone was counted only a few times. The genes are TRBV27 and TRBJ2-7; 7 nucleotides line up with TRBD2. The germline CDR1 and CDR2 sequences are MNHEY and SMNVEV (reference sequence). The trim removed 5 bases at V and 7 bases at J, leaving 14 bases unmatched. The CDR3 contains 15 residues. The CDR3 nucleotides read TGTGCCAGCAGTCCGGGGGGTAGCCTGATTAGGGAGCAGTACTTC. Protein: CASSPGGSLIREQYF.

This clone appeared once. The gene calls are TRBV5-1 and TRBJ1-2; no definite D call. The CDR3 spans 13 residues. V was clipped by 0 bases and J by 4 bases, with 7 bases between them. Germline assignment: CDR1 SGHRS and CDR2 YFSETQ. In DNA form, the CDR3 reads TGCGCCAGCAGCTTGGCGGGGTCCTATGGCTACACCTTC. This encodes CASSLAGSYGYTF.

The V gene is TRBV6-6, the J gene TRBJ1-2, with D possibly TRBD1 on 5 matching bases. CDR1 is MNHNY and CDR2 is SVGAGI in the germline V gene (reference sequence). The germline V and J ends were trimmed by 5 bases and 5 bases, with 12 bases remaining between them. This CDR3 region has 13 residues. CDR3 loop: CASSGGETYGYTF. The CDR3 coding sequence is TGTGCCAGCAGTGGGGGGGAAACTTATGGCTACACCTTC.

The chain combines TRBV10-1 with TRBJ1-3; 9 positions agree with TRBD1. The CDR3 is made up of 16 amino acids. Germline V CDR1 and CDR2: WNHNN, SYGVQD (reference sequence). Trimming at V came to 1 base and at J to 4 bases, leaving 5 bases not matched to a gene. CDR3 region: CASSEFGGTGGNTIYF. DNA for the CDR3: TGCGCCAGCAGTGAGTTCGGTGGGACAGGGGGAAACACCATATATTTT.

The CDR3 here is CASSLGGKAEAFF. In nucleotides, the CDR3 is TGTGCCAGCAGCCTAGGGGGCAAGGCTGAAGCTTTCTTT. The genes are TRBV7-8 and TRBJ1-1; 7 nucleotides agree with TRBD1. Germline V gene lookup returns CDR1 SGHVS and CDR2 FQNEAQ. The junction had 6 bases not matched to a gene; V was cut back by 5 bases and J by 6 bases. This CDR3 comprises 13 residues.

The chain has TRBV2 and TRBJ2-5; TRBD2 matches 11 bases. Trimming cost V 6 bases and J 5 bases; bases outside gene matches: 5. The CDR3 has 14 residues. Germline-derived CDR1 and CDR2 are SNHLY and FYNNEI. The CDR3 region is CASRVAGGEETQYF. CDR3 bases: TGTGCCAGCAGAGTAGCGGGGGGGGAGGAGACCCAGTACTTC.

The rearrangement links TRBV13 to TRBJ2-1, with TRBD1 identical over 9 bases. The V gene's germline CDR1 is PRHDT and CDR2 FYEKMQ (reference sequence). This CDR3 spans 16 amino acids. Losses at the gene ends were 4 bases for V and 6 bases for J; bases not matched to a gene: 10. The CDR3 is CASSSSGTGKGNEQFF. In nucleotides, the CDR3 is TGTGCCAGCAGCTCCTCCGGGACAGGGAAGGGCAATGAGCAGTTCTTC.

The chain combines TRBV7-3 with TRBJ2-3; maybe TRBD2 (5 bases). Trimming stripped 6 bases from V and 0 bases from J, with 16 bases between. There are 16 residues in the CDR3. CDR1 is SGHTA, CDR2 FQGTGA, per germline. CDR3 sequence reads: CASSLSGADSTDTQYF. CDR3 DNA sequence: TGTGCCAGCAGTCTCTCCGGAGCGGATAGCACAGATACGCAGTATTTT.

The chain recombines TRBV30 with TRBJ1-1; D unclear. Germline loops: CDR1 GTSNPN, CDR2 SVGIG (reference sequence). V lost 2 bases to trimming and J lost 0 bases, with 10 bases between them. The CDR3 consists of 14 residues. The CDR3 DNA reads TGTGCCTGGAGTCCCAACCAGGTGAACACTGAAGCTTTCTTT. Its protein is CAWSPNQVNTEAFF. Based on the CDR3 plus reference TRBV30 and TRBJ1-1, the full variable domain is SQTIHQWPATLVQPVGSPLSLECTVEGTSNPNLYWYRQAAGRGLQLLFYSVGIGQISSEVPQNLSASRPQDRQFILSSKKLLLSDSGFYLCAWSPNQVNTEAFFGQGTRLTVV.

CDR3 coding DNA: TGCAGTGCCGAGGGGGTATACGAGCAGTACTTC. Encoded protein: CSAEGVYEQYF. The V call is TRBV20-1, the J call TRBJ2-7; tentatively, D is TRBD1 (6 bases). V was shortened by 6 bases and J by 4 bases, with 10 bases between the two germline ends. CDR1 is DFQATT, CDR2 SNEGSKA, per germline (reference sequence). This CDR3 comprises 11 residues.

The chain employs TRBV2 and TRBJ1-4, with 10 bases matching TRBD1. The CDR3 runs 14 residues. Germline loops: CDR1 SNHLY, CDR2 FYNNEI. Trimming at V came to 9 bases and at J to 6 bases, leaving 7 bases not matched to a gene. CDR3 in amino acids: CASSSGTGDEKLFF. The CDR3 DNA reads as TGTGCCAGTTCTTCCGGGACAGGGGATGAAAAACTGTTTTTT.

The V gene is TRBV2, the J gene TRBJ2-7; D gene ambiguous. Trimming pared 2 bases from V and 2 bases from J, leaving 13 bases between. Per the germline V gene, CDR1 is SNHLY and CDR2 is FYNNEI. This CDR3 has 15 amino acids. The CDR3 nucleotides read TGTGCCAGCAGTGAAAATACGGCAGGAACCTACGAGCAGTACTTC. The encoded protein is CASSENTAGTYEQYF.

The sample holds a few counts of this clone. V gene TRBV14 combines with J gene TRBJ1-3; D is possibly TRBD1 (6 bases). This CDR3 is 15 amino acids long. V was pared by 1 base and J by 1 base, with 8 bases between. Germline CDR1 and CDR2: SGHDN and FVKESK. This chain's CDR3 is CASSQGTASGNTIYF. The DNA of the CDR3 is TGTGCCAGCAGCCAAGGGACAGCATCTGGAAACACCATATATTTT. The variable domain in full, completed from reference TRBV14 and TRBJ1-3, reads EAGVTQFPSHSVIEKGQTVTLRCDPISGHDNLYWYRRVMGKEIKFLLHFVKESKQDESGMPNNRFLAERTGGTYSTLKVQPAELEDSGVYFCASSQGTASGNTIYFGEGSWLTVV.

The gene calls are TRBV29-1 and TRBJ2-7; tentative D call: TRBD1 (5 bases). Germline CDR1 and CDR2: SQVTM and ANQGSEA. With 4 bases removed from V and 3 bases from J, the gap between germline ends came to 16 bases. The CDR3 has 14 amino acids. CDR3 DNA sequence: TGCAGCGTTGGGGGCACTCCGCCCCACTACGAGCAGTACTTC. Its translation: CSVGGTPPHYEQYF.

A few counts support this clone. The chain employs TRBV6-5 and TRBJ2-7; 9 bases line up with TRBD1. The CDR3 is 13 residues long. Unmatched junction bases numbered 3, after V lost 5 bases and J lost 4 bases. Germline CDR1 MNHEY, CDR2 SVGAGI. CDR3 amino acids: CASSRDRAYEQYF. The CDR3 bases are TGTGCCAGCAGTCGGGACAGGGCGTACGAGCAGTACTTC.

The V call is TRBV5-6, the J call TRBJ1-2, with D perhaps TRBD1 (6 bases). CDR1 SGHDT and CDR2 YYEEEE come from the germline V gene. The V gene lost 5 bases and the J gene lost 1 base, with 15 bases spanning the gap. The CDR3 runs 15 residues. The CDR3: CASSRRGGGNYGYTF. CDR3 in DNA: TGTGCCAGCAGTCGCCGAGGGGGGGGTAACTATGGCTACACCTTC.

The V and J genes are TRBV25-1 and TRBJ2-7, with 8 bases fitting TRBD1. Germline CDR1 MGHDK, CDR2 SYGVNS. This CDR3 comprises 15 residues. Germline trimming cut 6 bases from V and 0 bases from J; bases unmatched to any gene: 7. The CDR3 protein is CASRARDRSSYEQYF. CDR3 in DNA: TGTGCCAGCAGGGCCCGGGACAGGAGCTCCTACGAGCAGTACTTC.